The subject of this entry is one T cell receptor (beta chain). What it binds is not known. Amplified TCR beta CDR3 regions came from RNA transcripts. The HTBI primer set served for first-round RT-PCR of the TCR CDR3. One entry per CDR3 protein results from TCRdb running MiXCR on the multiplex PCR reads. The data hold around 340,000 distinct CDR3 sequences, with over 15% observed a single time. This entry is derived from a study of T cells in Graves' hyperthyroidism and ophthalmopathy. Regarding the study as a whole: Among thyroid clonotypes expanded above 0.001, most also appeared in blood.

Germline V gene sequence: CDR1 DFQATT, CDR2 SNEGSKA (reference sequence). The V end lost 3 bases, the J end lost 1 base, and 10 bases lay between the germline ends. The CDR3 contains 14 residues. The source of the PBMCs was less than 12 ml of fresh peripheral blood. This clonotype was obtained from a woman between 40 and 55 years old with Graves' ophthalmopathy. The source material was blood. The chain couples TRBV20-1 to TRBJ1-5, with a possible D match to TRBD1 (5 bases). CDR3 amino acids: CSASGGQSNQPQHF. For the CDR3, the DNA is TGCAGTGCTAGCGGGGGTCAGAGCAATCAGCCCCAGCATTTT.